This T cell receptor (beta chain) emerged from a study of shared clonotypes between healthy human individuals. Turning to this clone: Its antigen is still unknown.

CD45RO-negative, CCR7-positively selected cells formed the naive CD8 fraction, excluding terminally differentiated effector memory CD45RA+ cells. Regarding the study as a whole: Compared with clonotypes that all four donors shared, non-shared clonotypes had lower generation probabilities. Clonotype sharing among donors, it was expected, would be affected by sequencing depth.

Germline V gives CDR1 SGHTS, CDR2 YDEGEE. With 1 base removed from V and 5 bases from J, the gap between germline ends came to 15 bases. This CDR3 contains 15 residues. Per the original methods: There were no quality scores in the junction-only immunoSEQ sequences, so filtering differed. This table comes from immunoSEQ multiplex PCR, and its TCRdb copy is limited to in-frame clones, with some not included. The DNA was the basis for D and trimming; V, J and clone size are from that table. Altogether millions of clones are present, 85% to 95% being singletons, with the ten largest covering about 1.1%. Sequencing was done on a sample of naive CD8+ T cells sorted from blood. This chain links TRBV5-8 with TRBJ2-5; D possibly corresponds to TRBD1 (6 bases). The sequence was obtained from a young man in good health. The CDR3 DNA reads TGTGCCAGCAGCTTGATTCTCGGGACAATCGAGACCCAGTACTTC. Its protein product is CASSLILGTIETQYF.